The clone carrying this TCR beta chain occurred once. Its specificity is unknown. This specimen comes from a study of PD-L1 blockade in urothelial cancer. Study at large: Males with bladder-origin urothelial cancer made up about 85% of the roughly 29 patients. T cells were recovered from blood samples at a median of around 150,000. Regarding the study as a whole: Below-median pretreatment blood TCR clonality was associated with improved progression-free and overall survival.

The time point was: peripheral blood 6 weeks after treatment start. The authors spiked synthetic TCR analog templates into each PCR. Data came from immunoSEQ multiplex PCR; TCRdb stores just in-frame clones and leaves some out. Seen here are around 40,000 clones, about 85% observed once, and the top ten hold around 2.5%. The V gene end was trimmed by 5 bases and the J gene end by 6 bases; junction bases not matched to a gene: 10. The germline CDR1 and CDR2 sequences are SGHTA and FQGNSA. This CDR3 comprises 17 residues. Sequencing used PBMCs, obtained around atezolizumab (anti-PD-L1) treatment. This chain links TRBV7-2 with TRBJ2-1; 13 bases are shared with TRBD2. This TCR was sampled from a man in his 70s with urothelial cancer. The CDR3 DNA follows: TGTGCCAGCAGCCCTCCCGGACTAGCGGGAGTGGGCAATGAGCAGTTCTTC. Amino acid sequence: CASSPPGLAGVGNEQFF. The whole variable domain, remainder taken from reference TRBV7-2 and TRBJ2-1, is GAGVSQSPSNKVTEKGKDVELRCDPISGHTALYWYRQSLGQGLEFLIYFQGNSAPDKSGLPSDRFSAERTGGSVSTLTIQRTQQEDSAVYLCASSPPGLAGVGNEQFFGPGTRLTVL.